A single sample is the source of the 18 T cell receptor beta chains below, sequenced in a study of blood T cell repertoires in COVID-19. The protocol was immunoSEQ multiplex PCR, while the TCRdb copy is restricted to in-frame clones and leaves out a portion. The top ten hold 4.5% to 5% of the sample, which has approximately 45,000 clones, 75% to 90% seen once. The sequenced sample consisted of peripheral blood. Receptors were obtained from a human donor in a cohort sampled during active COVID-19.

The chain couples TRBV4-1 to TRBJ2-5; 7 bases line up with TRBD2. Germline V gene lookup returns CDR1 MGHRA and CDR2 YSYEKL. V lost 0 bases, J lost 4 bases, and 11 bases stayed unmatched. The CDR3 contains 17 residues. The CDR3 loop reads CASSQDGAGAVGETQYF. The CDR3 region has the DNA TGCGCCAGCAGCCAAGATGGGGCGGGAGCAGTGGGAGAGACCCAGTACTTC.

This sequence joins TRBV5-6 and TRBJ2-7; TRBD2 matches at 15 bases. The CDR3 has 16 residues. Germline V gene data show CDR1 as SGHDT and CDR2 as YYEEEE. The V segment lost 4 bases and the J segment 5 bases; nucleotides outside the gene matches: 7. The CDR3 sequence is CASSPGLAGGVDEQYF. Written as DNA, the CDR3 is TGTGCCAGCAGCCCGGGACTAGCGGGAGGAGTTGACGAGCAGTACTTC.

V is TRBV2 and J is TRBJ2-2; 8 bases are shared with TRBD2. This CDR3 is 15 amino acids long. CDR1 and CDR2 (germline): SNHLY, FYNNEI. V shed 5 bases and J 7 bases; nucleotides not matched to a gene: 9. In nucleotides, the CDR3 is TGTGCCAGCAGTCCCTTGACTAGCGCTCTCGGGGAGCTGTTTTTT. Protein product: CASSPLTSALGELFF.

The chain links TRBV28 to TRBJ2-7, with D possibly TRBD2 on 6 matching bases. The V end lost 10 bases, the J end lost 0 bases, and 10 bases lay between the germline ends. CDR1 MDHEN and CDR2 SYDVKM come from the germline V gene. The CDR3 contains 12 residues. The CDR3 reads CATGESSYEQYF. Written as DNA, the CDR3 is TGTGCCACGGGGGAGAGCTCCTACGAGCAGTACTTC.

This clone was seen only once. J is TRBJ2-5 and V is TRBV12-3 or TRBV12-4; no clear D. V shed 6 bases and J shed 5 bases, with 7 bases lying between them. CDR3 length: 11 residues. In DNA form, the CDR3 reads TGTGCCAGCAGCCAGAGGGAGACCCAGTACTTC. Protein product: CASSQRETQYF.

This clone was detected once. The chain couples TRBV5-6 to TRBJ2-7; 8 bases match TRBD2. The V segment lost 2 bases and the J segment 4 bases; nucleotides outside the gene matches: 11. The CDR3 is made up of 16 amino acids. The germline gives CDR1 SGHDT, CDR2 YYEEEE. In nucleotides, the CDR3 is TGTGCCAGCAGCTTTGGGGTCGGGACTAGTGAGTACGAGCAGTACTTC. It translates to CASSFGVGTSEYEQYF.

This clone was seen only a few times. The chain combines TRBV19 with TRBJ2-7; 9 nucleotides agree with TRBD2. Germline CDR1 and CDR2: LNHDA and SQIVND (reference sequence). Trimming removed 9 bases from V and 1 base from J; junction bases left unmatched: 13. The CDR3 consists of 16 residues. CDR3 in amino acids: CARGRNSGSISYEQYF. The CDR3 coding sequence is TGTGCCAGGGGACGGAATAGCGGGAGCATATCCTACGAGCAGTACTTC.

The chain joins TRBV5-7 to TRBJ2-5, with 10 bases lining up with TRBD1. TRBV5-7 is known as an ORF, though its function is uncertain. V lost 4 bases and J lost 13; bases outside the gene matches: 4. The CDR3 extends over 11 amino acids. CDR3 in amino acids: CASSLGQGGYF. The CDR3 DNA follows: TGTGCCAGCAGCCTAGGACAGGGGGGGTACTTC.

This clone was detected only once. The chain has TRBV28 and TRBJ1-2; 8 positions match TRBD1. The V segment lost 6 bases and the J segment 4 bases; nucleotides outside the gene matches: 13. The CDR3 has 16 amino acids. The germline V gene has CDR1 MDHEN and CDR2 SYDVKM. The CDR3 reads CASSLGFRQGSYGYTF. The CDR3 DNA follows: TGTGCCAGCAGCCTCGGGTTTAGACAGGGGTCCTATGGCTACACCTTC.

This chain links TRBV12-3 or TRBV12-4 with TRBJ2-5; tentative D call: TRBD1 (5 bases). The CDR3 has 13 residues. V lost 3 bases and J lost 5, with 10 bases in between. In DNA, the CDR3 is TGTGCCAGCAGTTTCCAGGGATGGGAGACCCAGTACTTC. Residues: CASSFQGWETQYF.

The V call is TRBV5-4, the J call TRBJ2-1, with TRBD2 matching 9 bases. The CDR3 covers 15 residues. V trimming: 1 base; J trimming: 5 bases; junction bases outside the gene matches: 4. CDR1 is SGHNT and CDR2 is YYREEE in the germline V gene (reference sequence). The chain's CDR3 is CASSLLAGADNEQFF. Here the CDR3 DNA reads TGTGCCAGCAGCTTGTTAGCGGGAGCCGACAATGAGCAGTTCTTC.

The J gene is TRBJ2-1, the V gene TRBV7-2; tentatively, D is TRBD2 (5 bases). Germline assignment: CDR1 SGHTA and CDR2 FQGNSA. The V gene lost 2 bases and the J gene lost 7 bases, with 15 bases spanning the gap. CDR3 length equals 15 residues. The CDR3 DNA reads TGTGCCAGCAGCTTACCTAGTCCCTCGGGGAATGAGCAGTTCTTC. Amino acids: CASSLPSPSGNEQFF.

V gene TRBV3-1 (or the pseudogene TRBV3-2) combines with J gene TRBJ2-4; D is unresolved. This CDR3 comprises 14 residues. V lost 4 bases and J 0 bases, leaving 7 bases between the germline ends. Germline V gene sequence: CDR1 LGHDT, CDR2 YNNKEL (reference sequence). CDR3 bases: TGTGCCAGCAGCCCCCAACTAGCCAAAAACATTCAGTACTTC. Translation: CASSPQLAKNIQYF.

This chain uses TRBV5-1 with TRBJ2-3; TRBD2 is a possible D gene (5 bases). CDR1 is SGHRS, CDR2 YFSETQ, per germline. V lost 3 bases to trimming and J lost 6 bases, with 11 bases between them. This CDR3 spans 13 amino acids. This chain's CDR3 is CASSSRGFDTQYF. As DNA, the CDR3 is TGCGCCAGCAGCTCGAGAGGGTTTGATACGCAGTATTTT. Full variable domain (outside the CDR3, taken from reference TRBV5-1 and TRBJ2-3): KAGVTQTPRYLIKTRGQQVTLSCSPISGHRSVSWYQQTPGQGLQFLFEYFSETQRNKGNFPGRFSGRQFSNSRSEMNVSTLELGDSALYLCASSSRGFDTQYFGPGTRLTVL.

The chain has TRBV11-1 and TRBJ2-4, with 11 bases identical to TRBD2. V gave up 1 base and J gave up 6 bases; unmatched junction bases: 5. The CDR3 runs 16 residues. Germline assignment: CDR1 SGHAT and CDR2 FQDESV (reference sequence). CDR3 region: CASSLGLAGGSNIQYF. The CDR3 DNA follows: TGTGCCAGCAGCTTAGGCCTAGCGGGAGGATCAAACATTCAGTACTTC.

V usage is TRBV6-2 or TRBV6-3 and J usage is TRBJ2-7, with D possibly being TRBD2 (6 bases). CDR1 is MNHEY, CDR2 SVGEGT, per germline. Trimming stripped 5 bases from V and 2 bases from J, with 19 bases between. The CDR3 is 16 residues long. CDR3 amino acids: CASSPLGRGAPYEQYF. CDR3 DNA: TGTGCCAGCAGTCCCTTGGGGCGGGGAGCCCCCTACGAGCAGTACTTC.

This sequence joins TRBV25-1 and TRBJ1-2; D is unclear. There are 13 residues in the CDR3. Trimming cost V 1 base and J 0 bases, with 3 bases left between them. CDR1 and CDR2 (germline): MGHDK, SYGVNS. This CDR3 is CASSESANYGYTF. The CDR3 bases are TGTGCCAGCAGTGAATCGGCTAACTATGGCTACACCTTC.

The rearrangement uses TRBV28 and TRBJ1-2; the match to TRBD1 covers 7 bases. Germline loops: CDR1 MDHEN, CDR2 SYDVKM. This CDR3 spans 14 amino acids. Trimming took 3 bases from V and 6 from J; bases not matched to a gene: 7. The CDR3 loop reads CASSLSGGIDGYTF. The CDR3 region has the DNA TGTGCCAGCAGTTTGTCAGGGGGGATAGATGGCTACACCTTC.